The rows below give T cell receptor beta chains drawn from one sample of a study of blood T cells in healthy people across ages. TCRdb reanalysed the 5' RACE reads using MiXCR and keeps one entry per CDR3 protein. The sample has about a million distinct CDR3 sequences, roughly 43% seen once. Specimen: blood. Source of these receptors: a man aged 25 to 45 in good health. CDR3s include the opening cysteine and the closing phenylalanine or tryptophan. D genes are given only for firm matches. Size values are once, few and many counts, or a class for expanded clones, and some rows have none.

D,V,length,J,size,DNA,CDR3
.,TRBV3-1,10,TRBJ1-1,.,TGTGCCAGCGGAGACACTGAAGCTTTCTTT,CASGDTEAFF
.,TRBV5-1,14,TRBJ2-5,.,TGCGCCAGCAGCGAACCCCGGGGTGAGGAGACCCAGTACTTC,CASSEPRGEETQYF
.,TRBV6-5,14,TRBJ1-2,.,TGTGCCAGCAGTCTGCGGGGGGCTAACTATGGCTACACCTTC,CASSLRGANYGYTF
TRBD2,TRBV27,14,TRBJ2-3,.,TGTGCCAGCAGAAAGAGGGGACTAGCAGATACGCAGTATTTT,CASRKRGLADTQYF
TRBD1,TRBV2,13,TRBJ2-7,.,TGTGCCAGCAGAGGACAGGGAGACAATGAGCAGTACTTC,CASRGQGDNEQYF
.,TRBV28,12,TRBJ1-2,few,TGTGCCAGCAGTTTGTACCCTTATGGCTACACCTTC,CASSLYPYGYTF
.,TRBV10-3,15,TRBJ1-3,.,TGTGCCATCAGCCAGCAAGGACAACCTGGAAACACCATATATTTT,CAISQQGQPGNTIYF
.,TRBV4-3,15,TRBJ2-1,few,TGCGCCAGCAGCCAAGGGATGCTAACAGGCAGTGAGCAGTTCTTC,CASSQGMLTGSEQFF
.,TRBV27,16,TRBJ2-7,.,TGTGCCAGCAGACTCGGACAGAGAGCCACCGACTACGAGCAGTACTTC,CASRLGQRATDYEQYF
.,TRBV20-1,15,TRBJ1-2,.,TGCAGTGCTAGAATAGAAACAGGCGGTAATCATGGCTACACCTTC,CSARIETGGNHGYTF
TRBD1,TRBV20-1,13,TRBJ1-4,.,TGCAGTGCCCGGGACAGGTCTAATGAAAAACTGTTTTTT,CSARDRSNEKLFF
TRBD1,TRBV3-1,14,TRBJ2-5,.,TGTGCCAGCAGCGATCGGGACAGGGGGAAGACCCAGTACTTC,CASSDRDRGKTQYF
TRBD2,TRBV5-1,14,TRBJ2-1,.,TGCGCCAGCAGCCGGGAGGGGGTGCTCTATGAGCAGTTCTTC,CASSREGVLYEQFF
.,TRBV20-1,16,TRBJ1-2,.,TGCAGTGCTAGAGCCTTCGACAGAGAAATCAACTATGGCTACACCTTC,CSARAFDREINYGYTF
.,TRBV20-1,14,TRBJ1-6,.,TGCAGTGCTAGAGATCCGGAAGTCGATTCACCCCTCCACTTT,CSARDPEVDSPLHF
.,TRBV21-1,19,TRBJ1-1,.,TGTGCCAGCAGCAAAAATGGTCCGGGGACAGCAGAAAAGAGCACTGAAGCTTTCTTT,CASSKNGPGTAEKSTEAFF
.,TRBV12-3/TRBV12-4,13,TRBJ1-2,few,TGTGCCAGCACCCAAGGGGCAGACTATGGCTACACCTTC,CASTQGADYGYTF
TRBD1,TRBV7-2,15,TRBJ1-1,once,TGTGCCAGCAGCTACGGGACAGGCATGAACACTGAAGCTTTCTTT,CASSYGTGMNTEAFF
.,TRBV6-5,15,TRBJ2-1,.,TGTGCCAGCAGTTACTCGTCCCAAATCGGGCATGAGCAGTTCTTC,CASSYSSQIGHEQFF
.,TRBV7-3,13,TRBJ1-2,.,TGTGCCAGCAGCTTGGGTCTACGCTATGGCTACACCTTC,CASSLGLRYGYTF
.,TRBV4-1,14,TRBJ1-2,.,TGCGCCAGCAGCCAAGTTGACGGCTACTATGGCTACACCTTC,CASSQVDGYYGYTF
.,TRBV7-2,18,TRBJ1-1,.,TGTGCCAGCAGCTTACTAGCTTACAGGGAAAATCAATTTGCTGAAGCTTTCTTT,CASSLLAYRENQFAEAFF
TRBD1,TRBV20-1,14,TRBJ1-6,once,TGCAGTGCCAAAACAGGGGGCGGTAATTCACCCCTCCACTTT,CSAKTGGGNSPLHF
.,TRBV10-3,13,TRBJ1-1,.,TGTGCCATCACCGGGACACCGAACACTGAAGCTTTCTTT,CAITGTPNTEAFF
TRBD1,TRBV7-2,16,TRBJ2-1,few,TGTGCCAGCAGCTTAGTCGGGACAGGGGTTTACAATGAGCAGTTCTTC,CASSLVGTGVYNEQFF
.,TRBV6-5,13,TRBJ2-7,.,TGTGCCAGCAGTTACAAGGTTGTCGACGAGCAGTACTTC,CASSYKVVDEQYF
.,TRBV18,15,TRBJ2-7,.,TGTGCCAGCTCACCACCGAGGGTCCCGTCCTACGAGCAGTACTTC,CASSPPRVPSYEQYF
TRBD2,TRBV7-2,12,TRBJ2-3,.,TGTGCCAGCAGGGGACTAGCTGATACGCAGTATTTT,CASRGLADTQYF
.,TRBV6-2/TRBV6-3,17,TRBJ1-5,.,TGTGCCAGCAGTAGAGAGCCGCAGGGACTCTACAATCAGCCCCAGCATTTT,CASSREPQGLYNQPQHF
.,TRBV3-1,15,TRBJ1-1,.,TGTGCCAGCAGCCAAGATCACAGGAGGGGGACTGAAGCTTTCTTT,CASSQDHRRGTEAFF
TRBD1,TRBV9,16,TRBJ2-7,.,TGTGCCAGCAGCGCCCTACAGGGGGCCGGCTACAATGAGCAGTACTTC,CASSALQGAGYNEQYF
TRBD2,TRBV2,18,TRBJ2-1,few,TGTGCCAGCAGTGAATGGGTTAGCGGGGGGGCCGTAGTCAATGAGCAGTTCTTC,CASSEWVSGGAVVNEQFF
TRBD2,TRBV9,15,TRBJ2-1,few,TGTGCCAGCAGCGGACCCGGACTAGCGGACAATGAGCAGTTCTTC,CASSGPGLADNEQFF
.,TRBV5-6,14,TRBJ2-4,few,TGTGCCAGCAGCGGCCAGGGCGCCAAAAACATTCAGTACTTC,CASSGQGAKNIQYF
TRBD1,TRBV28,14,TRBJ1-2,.,TGTGCCAGCAGTTTAAGGACAGGGGGGGCTGGCTACACCTTC,CASSLRTGGAGYTF
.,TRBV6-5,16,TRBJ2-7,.,TGTGCCAGCAGTCCCAACGGACAAAGGGTTTTCTACGAGCAGTACTTC,CASSPNGQRVFYEQYF
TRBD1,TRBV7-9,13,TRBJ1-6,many,TGTGCCAGCAGCCTTGGGACAGGTCCGACCCTCCACTTT,CASSLGTGPTLHF
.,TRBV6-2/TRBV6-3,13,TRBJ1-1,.,TGTGCCAGCAGTTACGCGGGGTTGCCTGAAGCTTTCTTT,CASSYAGLPEAFF
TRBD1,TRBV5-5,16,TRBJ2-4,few,TGTGCCAGCAGCTCCCGGACAGGCGAGGGGAAAAACATTCAGTACTTC,CASSSRTGEGKNIQYF